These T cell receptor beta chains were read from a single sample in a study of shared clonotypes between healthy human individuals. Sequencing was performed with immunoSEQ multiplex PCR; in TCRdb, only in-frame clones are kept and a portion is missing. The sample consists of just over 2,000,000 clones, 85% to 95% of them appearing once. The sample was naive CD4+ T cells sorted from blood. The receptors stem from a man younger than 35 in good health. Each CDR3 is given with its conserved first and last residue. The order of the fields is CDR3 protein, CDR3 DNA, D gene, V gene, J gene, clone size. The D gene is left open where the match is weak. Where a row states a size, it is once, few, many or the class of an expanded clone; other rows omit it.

CASSSGAGVAETQYF,TGTGCCAGCAGCTCTGGAGCGGGAGTAGCCGAGACCCAGTACTTC,TRBD2,TRBV11-3,TRBJ2-5,.
CASSPYGEGPIGTQYF,TGTGCCAGCAGCCCTTACGGGGAGGGCCCCATCGGGACCCAGTACTTC,TRBD2,TRBV14,TRBJ2-5,.
CSVGQGVAEAFF,TGCAGCGTTGGACAGGGGGTCGCTGAAGCTTTCTTT,TRBD1,TRBV29-1,TRBJ1-1,.
CASSEIQQGGSPLHF,TGTGCCAGCAGTGAAATTCAACAGGGGGGATCACCCCTCCACTTT,TRBD1,TRBV2,TRBJ1-6,.
CASSPGDRIMNTEAFF,TGTGCCAGCAGCCCTGGGGACAGAATCATGAACACTGAAGCTTTCTTT,TRBD1,TRBV7-3,TRBJ1-1,.
CASSFRTGGRYEQYF,TGTGCCAGCAGTTTTCGGACAGGGGGCAGGTACGAGCAGTACTTC,TRBD1,TRBV27,TRBJ2-7,.
CAISRSNDRGDQPQHF,TGTGCCATCAGCCGAAGTAACGACAGGGGGGATCAGCCCCAGCATTTT,TRBD1,TRBV10-3,TRBJ1-5,.
CASSRQGGTEAFF,TGTGCCAGCAGCCGACAGGGTGGAACTGAAGCTTTCTTT,TRBD1,TRBV2,TRBJ1-1,.
CSVEDFSRSGDTQYF,TGCAGCGTTGAAGATTTCAGCAGGTCCGGAGATACGCAGTATTTT,.,TRBV29-1,TRBJ2-3,.
CASSLAQNTEAFF,TGCGCCAGCAGCTTGGCACAAAACACTGAAGCTTTCTTT,.,TRBV5-1,TRBJ1-1,.
CAISETGTSHRGYTF,TGTGCCATCAGTGAGACCGGGACTTCCCATAGGGGCTACACCTTC,.,TRBV10-3,TRBJ1-2,.
CASSPWTLNTEAFF,TGTGCCAGCAGCCCCTGGACATTGAACACTGAAGCTTTCTTT,.,TRBV7-9,TRBJ1-1,.
CASSLGRGDYGYTF,TGTGCCAGCTCACTTGGTCGGGGTGACTATGGCTACACCTTC,.,TRBV18,TRBJ1-2,.
CASTIRLAGGPSEQFF,TGTGCCAGTACCATCAGACTAGCGGGAGGGCCGAGTGAGCAGTTCTTC,TRBD2,TRBV19,TRBJ2-1,.
CAWSPSRTSGSYNEQFF,TGTGCCTGGAGTCCATCCCGGACTAGCGGCTCCTACAATGAGCAGTTCTTC,TRBD2,TRBV30,TRBJ2-1,once
CASSPGQGTGNTIYF,TGCGCCAGCAGCCCGGGACAGGGAACTGGAAACACCATATATTTT,TRBD1,TRBV5-1,TRBJ1-3,once
CASSLDRVRSEQYF,TGTGCCAGCAGCCTCGACAGGGTGAGGAGCGAGCAGTACTTC,TRBD1,TRBV5-8,TRBJ2-7,.
CASRRGGPTEQYF,TGTGCCAGCAGACGAGGTGGGCCCACCGAGCAGTACTTC,.,TRBV6-5,TRBJ2-7,.
CASSLEGGGNQPQHF,TGTGCCAGCAGTTTAGAAGGGGGCGGCAATCAGCCCCAGCATTTT,TRBD1,TRBV28,TRBJ1-5,.
CAWSVQRQPQHF,TGTGCCTGGAGTGTACAGAGGCAGCCCCAGCATTTT,.,TRBV30,TRBJ1-5,.
CASSVGPDSYEQYF,TGTGCCAGCAGCGTAGGTCCCGACTCCTACGAGCAGTACTTC,.,TRBV9,TRBJ2-7,.
CASSATGVSNQPQHF,TGTGCCAGCAGTGCTACAGGGGTTAGCAATCAGCCCCAGCATTTT,TRBD1,TRBV6-1,TRBJ1-5,.
CASSLEQVLGYEQYF,TGTGCCAGCAGCTTAGAACAGGTGCTGGGCTACGAGCAGTACTTC,.,TRBV7-9,TRBJ2-7,.
CASSNNAPSGANVLTF,TGTGCCAGCAGCAACAACGCCCCCTCTGGGGCCAACGTCCTGACTTTC,.,TRBV7-9,TRBJ2-6,once
CASSPGTPGNTIYF,TGTGCCAGCAGCCCCGGGACCCCTGGAAACACCATATATTTT,.,TRBV5-6,TRBJ1-3,.
CASRLAGGGSYEQYF,TGTGCCAGTAGGCTTGCCGGGGGGGGCTCCTACGAGCAGTACTTC,TRBD2,TRBV19,TRBJ2-7,.
CAISESGQHPGTQYF,TGTGCCATCAGTGAGTCCGGACAACACCCCGGGACCCAGTACTTC,.,TRBV10-3,TRBJ2-5,.
CATKWPGKDEQFF,TGTGCCACCAAGTGGCCGGGTAAGGATGAGCAGTTCTTC,.,TRBV19,TRBJ2-1,.
CASSYLSTVNGYTF,TGTGCCAGCAGTTACCTCTCCACAGTCAATGGCTACACCTTC,.,TRBV6-5,TRBJ1-2,.
CASSGTDSQYGYTF,TGCGCCAGCAGCGGTACGGACAGTCAATATGGCTACACCTTC,.,TRBV5-1,TRBJ1-2,.
CASSSTSGYYNEQFF,TGTGCCAGCAGCTCGACTAGCGGGTATTACAATGAGCAGTTCTTC,TRBD2,TRBV7-2,TRBJ2-1,.
CASDTWVNTGELFF,TGTGCCTCCGATACTTGGGTGAACACCGGGGAGCTGTTTTTT,.,TRBV30,TRBJ2-2,.
CAISGGFDQPQHF,TGTGCCATCAGTGGGGGTTTCGATCAGCCCCAGCATTTT,.,TRBV10-3,TRBJ1-5,.
CASSLGRVPSYEQYF,TGTGCCAGCAGTTTGGGGCGAGTTCCCTCCTACGAGCAGTACTTC,.,TRBV27,TRBJ2-7,.
CASSEDRVVTEAFF,TGCGCCAGCAGCGAAGACAGGGTTGTCACTGAAGCTTTCTTT,TRBD1,TRBV5-1,TRBJ1-1,.